Listed here is a single T cell receptor (beta chain). The antigen is undetermined. Produced via immunoSEQ multiplex PCR; TCRdb's table is partial and in-frame only. The sample contains approximately 79,000 clones, over 85% of which appear only once. V was pared by 6 bases and J by 6 bases, with 20 bases between. Germline values: CDR1 MNHEY, CDR2 SMNVEV (reference sequence). The CDR3 loop spans 15 amino acids. This record belongs to a study of OX40 agonist ivuxolimab in advanced cancers. Overall study findings and caveats: It was not determined which antigens were specifically recognized by the peripheral T cells that had undergone clonal expansion.

The V and J genes are TRBV27 and TRBJ1-2; D ambiguous. The sequence derives from an adult with an advanced solid tumor such as melanoma, head and neck, liver or kidney cancer. Here the sequenced sample was CD4+ or CD8+ T cells sorted from blood, taken in a trial of the OX40 agonist ivuxolimab. The CDR3 here is CASRTRVALLDGYTF. The CDR3 coding sequence is TGTGCCAGCAGGACGAGGGTGGCGCTTTTGGATGGCTACACCTTC.